Listed below are T cell receptor beta chains from one sample, sequenced in a study of tumor-infiltrating lymphocytes in primary liver carcinoma. TCRdb re-called the multiplex PCR reads with MiXCR, one entry per CDR3 protein. The data hold over 95,000 distinct CDR3 sequences, with 55% to 70% observed a single time. Sequences were obtained from liver tumor tissue from sampling region 5. The receptors shown here come from a woman in her fifties or sixties with primary liver carcinoma and hepatitis B virus infection. CDR3s include the opening cysteine and the closing phenylalanine or tryptophan. The order of the fields is V gene, CDR3 length, D gene, clone size, J gene, CDR3 protein, CDR3 DNA. A D gene is named only where the DNA matches it firmly. Clone size is not always given. Where it is, it says once, few, many or a class for expanded clones.

V gene: TRBV12-3/TRBV12-4; CDR3 length: 14; D gene: NA; clone size: many; J gene: TRBJ1-2; CDR3 protein: CASSPRGENYGYTF; CDR3 DNA: TGTGCCAGCAGCCCGCGGGGCGAGAACTATGGCTACACCTTC
V gene: TRBV11-3; CDR3 length: 17; D gene: NA; clone size: NA; J gene: TRBJ2-1; CDR3 protein: CVSSSRGARTMGHEQIF; CDR3 DNA: TGTGTCAGCAGCTCCCGGGGGGCGCGGACCATGGGCCATGAGCAGATCTTC
V gene: TRBV14; CDR3 length: 12; D gene: TRBD2; clone size: NA; J gene: TRBJ2-1; CDR3 protein: CASSRGLVGQFF; CDR3 DNA: TGCGCCAGCAGCCGAGGACTAGTAGGGCAGTTCTTC
V gene: TRBV28; CDR3 length: 12; D gene: TRBD2; clone size: NA; J gene: TRBJ2-5; CDR3 protein: CASRTGLGTQYF; CDR3 DNA: TGTGCCAGCAGGACGGGACTAGGGACCCAGTACTTC
V gene: TRBV6-6; CDR3 length: 17; D gene: TRBD1; clone size: many; J gene: TRBJ1-1; CDR3 protein: CASSYLGTGSWGTEAFF; CDR3 DNA: TGTGCCAGCAGTTACCTGGGGACAGGGTCTTGGGGCACTGAAGCTTTCTTT
V gene: TRBV28; CDR3 length: 14; D gene: NA; clone size: NA; J gene: TRBJ1-5; CDR3 protein: CASRGGRSDQPQHF; CDR3 DNA: TGTGCCAGCAGAGGGGGACGTAGCGATCAGCCCCAGCATTTT
V gene: TRBV18; CDR3 length: 14; D gene: TRBD1; clone size: NA; J gene: TRBJ1-3; CDR3 protein: CASSRDSSGNTIYF; CDR3 DNA: TGTGCCAGCTCACGGGACAGCTCTGGAAACACCATATATTTT
V gene: TRBV6-5; CDR3 length: 15; D gene: NA; clone size: NA; J gene: TRBJ2-2; CDR3 protein: CASNKIPDSIGELFF; CDR3 DNA: TGCGCCAGCAATAAAATTCCGGACAGCATCGGGGAGTTGTTTTTT
V gene: TRBV12-3/TRBV12-4; CDR3 length: 14; D gene: NA; clone size: NA; J gene: TRBJ2-2; CDR3 protein: CASILTANTGELFF; CDR3 DNA: TGTGCCAGCATTTTAACCGCGAACACCGGAGAGCTGTTTTTT
V gene: TRBV6-1; CDR3 length: 13; D gene: TRBD2; clone size: many; J gene: TRBJ2-1; CDR3 protein: CATIGLAVTQQFF; CDR3 DNA: TGTGCCACAATTGGGCTAGCGGTGACCCAGCAGTTCTTC
V gene: TRBV4-2; CDR3 length: 18; D gene: TRBD2; clone size: NA; J gene: TRBJ2-7; CDR3 protein: CTSSQDLTRLAGVYEQYF; CDR3 DNA: TGTACCAGCAGCCAAGATCTTACAAGACTAGCGGGAGTGTACGAGCAGTACTTC
V gene: TRBV11-3; CDR3 length: 16; D gene: TRBD2; clone size: NA; J gene: TRBJ2-1; CDR3 protein: CISSPRLAGDFNEQFF; CDR3 DNA: TGTATCAGCAGCCCGCGACTAGCGGGAGACTTCAATGAGCAGTTCTTC
V gene: TRBV7-8; CDR3 length: 14; D gene: TRBD1; clone size: NA; J gene: TRBJ2-7; CDR3 protein: CASSEQGVNHDHYF; CDR3 DNA: TGTGCCAGCAGTGAGCAGGGGGTCAACCACGACCACTACTTC
V gene: TRBV11-2; CDR3 length: 13; D gene: NA; clone size: medium-sized; J gene: TRBJ1-5; CDR3 protein: CASSQEGRQPQHF; CDR3 DNA: TGTGCCAGCAGCCAAGAGGGGCGTCAGCCCCAGCATTTT
V gene: TRBV4-1; CDR3 length: 17; D gene: TRBD1; clone size: NA; J gene: TRBJ1-3; CDR3 protein: CAGSQEQKTGGGNTIYF; CDR3 DNA: TGCGCCGGCAGCCAAGAACAAAAGACAGGGGGTGGAAACACCATATATTTT
V gene: TRBV28; CDR3 length: 14; D gene: NA; clone size: NA; J gene: TRBJ1-5; CDR3 protein: CVSNQHTYNQPQHF; CDR3 DNA: TGTGTCAGCAACCAGCACACGTACAATCAGCCCCAGCATTTT
V gene: TRBV11-2; CDR3 length: 15; D gene: TRBD2; clone size: NA; J gene: TRBJ2-1; CDR3 protein: CASSSLAGDYNELFF; CDR3 DNA: TGTGCCAGCAGCTCACTAGCGGGGGATTACAATGAACTGTTCTTC
V gene: TRBV28; CDR3 length: 15; D gene: TRBD1; clone size: NA; J gene: TRBJ2-7; CDR3 protein: CASSSPGTGRHEQYF; CDR3 DNA: TGTGCCAGCAGTTCCCCCGGGACAGGGAGGCACGAGCAGTACTTC
V gene: TRBV28; CDR3 length: 12; D gene: TRBD1; clone size: NA; J gene: TRBJ1-1; CDR3 protein: CASTTRTGPTFF; CDR3 DNA: TGTGCCAGCACCACCCGGACAGGGCCAACTTTCTTT
V gene: TRBV10-3; CDR3 length: 17; D gene: TRBD2; clone size: NA; J gene: TRBJ2-1; CDR3 protein: CAITCGLADHSYNEQFF; CDR3 DNA: TGTGCCATCACCTGTGGACTAGCGGACCACTCCTACAATGAGCAGTTCTTC
V gene: TRBV29-1; CDR3 length: 14; D gene: NA; clone size: NA; J gene: TRBJ1-4; CDR3 protein: CSVEGSRRGEKLLF; CDR3 DNA: TGCAGCGTTGAAGGTAGCAGGAGAGGTGAAAAACTGCTCTTT
V gene: TRBV28; CDR3 length: 23; D gene: TRBD1; clone size: once; J gene: TRBJ2-6; CDR3 protein: CASSLGGYAPRQGGSSRANVLTF; CDR3 DNA: TGTGCCAGCAGTTTAGGGGGTTATGCCCCCCGACAGGGCGGTAGCTCTCGGGCCAACGTCCTGACTTTC
V gene: TRBV11-1; CDR3 length: 14; D gene: NA; clone size: NA; J gene: TRBJ2-7; CDR3 protein: CASSFRGASYAQYF; CDR3 DNA: TGTGCCAGCAGCTTTAGGGGGGCCTCCTACGCGCAGTACTTC
V gene: TRBV7-2; CDR3 length: 15; D gene: NA; clone size: NA; J gene: TRBJ1-6; CDR3 protein: CASSLATTNNSPLHF; CDR3 DNA: TGTGCCAGCAGCTTAGCGACAACTAATAATTCACCCCTCCACTTT
V gene: TRBV28; CDR3 length: 15; D gene: TRBD1; clone size: NA; J gene: TRBJ1-4; CDR3 protein: CASSPPQGRWEKLFF; CDR3 DNA: TGTGCTAGCAGCCCCCCACAGGGGAGATGGGAAAAACTGTTTTTT
V gene: TRBV7-9; CDR3 length: 14; D gene: NA; clone size: few; J gene: TRBJ2-7; CDR3 protein: CASSLTGGGNEQYF; CDR3 DNA: TGTGCCAGCAGCTTAACCGGCGGGGGCAACGAGCAGTACTTC
V gene: TRBV28; CDR3 length: 19; D gene: TRBD2; clone size: few; J gene: TRBJ2-3; CDR3 protein: CASRPGLAGARGGTDTQYF; CDR3 DNA: TGTGCCAGCAGACCGGGACTAGCGGGAGCCCGGGGGGGAACAGATACGCAGTATTTT
V gene: TRBV28; CDR3 length: 16; D gene: TRBD1; clone size: NA; J gene: TRBJ2-3; CDR3 protein: CASSPPRQGYIDTQYF; CDR3 DNA: TGTGCCAGCAGTCCCCCCCGACAGGGGTACATAGATACGCAGTATTTT